This T cell receptor (beta chain) is drawn from a study of T cell responses to AZD1222 COVID-19 vaccine. General observations from the study: The donor group comprised mostly white British people and more females; the analysis possibly underestimated clonal diversity.

Using immunoSEQ multiplex PCR, the repertoire was profiled, and TCRdb retains in-frame clones only, with some absent. The sample holds about 110,000 clones, about 92% seen once. To note about this clone: The target antigen is unknown.

Germline loops: CDR1 SQVTM, CDR2 ANQGSEA. The CDR3 spans 13 residues. V was shortened by 4 bases and J by 1 base, with 10 bases between the two germline ends. The receptor's source is an adult in good health. The chain carries TRBV29-1 and TRBJ1-1; D not resolved. Specimen: peripheral blood, collected on day 0 of AZD1222 vaccination. The CDR3 nucleotides are TGCAGCGTTGGGGGTGGGCCGAACACTGAAGCTTTCTTT. It is translated as CSVGGGPNTEAFF.